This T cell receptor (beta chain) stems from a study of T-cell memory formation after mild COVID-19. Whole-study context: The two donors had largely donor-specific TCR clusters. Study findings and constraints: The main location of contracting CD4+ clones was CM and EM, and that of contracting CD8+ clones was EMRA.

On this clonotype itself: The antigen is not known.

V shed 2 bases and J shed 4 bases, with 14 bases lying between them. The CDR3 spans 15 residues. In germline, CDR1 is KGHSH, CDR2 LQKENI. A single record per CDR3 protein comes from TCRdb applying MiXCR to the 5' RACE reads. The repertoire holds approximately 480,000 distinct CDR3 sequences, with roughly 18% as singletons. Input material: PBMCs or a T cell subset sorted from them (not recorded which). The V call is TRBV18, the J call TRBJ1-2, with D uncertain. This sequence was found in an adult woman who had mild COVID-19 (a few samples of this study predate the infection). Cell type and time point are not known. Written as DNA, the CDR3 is TGTGCCAGCTCACCAGCTGAGACAACGGGCTATGGCTACACCTTC. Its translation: CASSPAETTGYGYTF.